The TCR beta chain described here comes from a study of PD-1 blockade in classical Hodgkin lymphoma. Relapse after autologous stem cell transplantation occurred in every patient, and brentuximab vedotin exposure varied. The V and J ends lost 5 bases and 6 bases respectively, with 11 bases between them. Per the germline V gene, CDR1 is LNHDA and CDR2 is SQIVND (reference sequence). The CDR3 is made up of 13 amino acids. Libraries were prepared by immunoSEQ multiplex PCR; TCRdb keeps only in-frame clonotypes and omits some of them. Among 45,000 to 55,000 clones listed, approximately 81% were seen once.

The rearrangement uses TRBV19 and TRBJ1-5, with D maybe TRBD1 (5 bases). This receptor was taken from a human donor with classical Hodgkin lymphoma. Sequenced material: peripheral blood mononuclear cells (PBMCs), taken at baseline. Here the CDR3 DNA reads TGTGCCAGTAGTGCCCCCCAGGGTCAGCCCCAGCATTTT. Translated, it gives CASSAPQGQPQHF.